This T cell receptor beta chain was sequenced for a study of T cell responses to AZD1222 COVID-19 vaccine. Across the whole study: Some second doses came at about 4 weeks and others at about 12 weeks; these were pooled. Study-wide points: The reported proportion of spike-specific TCRs targeting unmutated variant regions was nearly half.

The germline V and J ends were trimmed by 1 base and 1 base, with 15 bases remaining between them. CDR1 and CDR2 from the germline V gene are LNHNV and YYDKDF (reference sequence). This CDR3 comprises 17 residues. As for this clone: Its specificity is not known.

The assay was immunoSEQ multiplex PCR, and TCRdb's table has in-frame clones only and misses some. Of approximately 180,000 clones in the sample, approximately 86% are singletons; the top ten hold 2.6%. This sample comprised peripheral blood, obtained on day 0 of AZD1222 vaccination. The chain couples TRBV15 to TRBJ2-3; TRBD2 is a possible D gene (5 bases). This receptor was obtained from an adult in good health. CDR3 sequence: CATSRGGRHDGTDTQYF. The DNA of the CDR3 is TGTGCCACCAGCAGAGGCGGGCGGCACGATGGCACAGATACGCAGTATTTT.